Below, 21 T cell receptor beta chains from the same sample are listed, as sequenced in a study of high-grade serous ovarian cancer treatment subgroups. Tumor samples were obtained before definitive surgery or chemotherapy. TCRdb keeps only in-frame clones here, not all; method: immunoSEQ multiplex PCR. This sample carries about 5,700 clones, roughly 83% of them seen once, and the ten largest clones take around 6.6%. The source material was tumor tissue. The receptors stem from a human donor with high-grade serous ovarian cancer.

V and J are TRBV29-1 and TRBJ2-1, with 10 bases lining up with TRBD2. V lost 1 base to trimming and J lost 0 bases; unmatched junction nucleotides: 9. CDR1 is SQVTM, CDR2 ANQGSEA, per germline. The CDR3 has 18 amino acids. The CDR3 here is CSVEGPSGGRSSYNEQFF. The CDR3 region has the DNA TGCAGCGTTGAAGGCCCTAGCGGGGGCCGCAGCTCCTACAATGAGCAGTTCTTC.

V gene TRBV27 combines with J gene TRBJ2-7; the D gene is possibly TRBD1 (6 bases). Trimming left V 6 bases short and J 9 bases short, with 33 bases between. The length of the CDR3 is 18 residues. Germline assignment: CDR1 MNHEY and CDR2 SMNVEV (reference sequence). This chain's CDR3 is CASSSIFPAQGRKQGQYF. In nucleotides, the CDR3 is TGTGCCAGCAGCTCCATCTTTCCCGCACAGGGCCGAAAACAGGGGCAGTACTTC.

This rearrangement joins TRBV27 to TRBJ1-6; possibly TRBD1 for D (6 bases). The CDR3 contains 16 residues. In germline, CDR1 is MNHEY, CDR2 SMNVEV (reference sequence). Trimming took 3 bases from V and 0 from J, leaving 9 bases between them. In nucleotides, the CDR3 is TGTGCCAGCAGTTTGGGGACATACTCCTATAATTCACCCCTCCACTTT. Its protein is CASSLGTYSYNSPLHF.

The rearrangement uses TRBV5-4 and TRBJ1-2; D perhaps matches TRBD1 (6 bases). Germline CDR1 SGHNT, CDR2 YYREEE (reference sequence). The V end lost 4 bases, the J end lost 0 bases, and 16 bases lay between the germline ends. The CDR3 is 16 residues long. The DNA of the CDR3 is TGTGCCAGCAGCCTCAATCAGGGGATGGCTAACTATGGCTACACCTTC. Amino acids: CASSLNQGMANYGYTF.

The chain uses TRBV4-3 and TRBJ2-7, with no clear D. The CDR3 is 13 residues long. Trimming cost V 0 bases and J 7 bases, with 10 bases left between them. Germline V gene data show CDR1 as LGHNA and CDR2 as YSLEER. CDR3 sequence (DNA): TGCGCCAGCAGCCAAGATAGAGCCTTGGAGCAGTACTTC. Protein: CASSQDRALEQYF.

V gene TRBV2 combines with J gene TRBJ2-1, with 11 bases that match TRBD2. The CDR3 length is 13 residues. The germline V gene has CDR1 SNHLY and CDR2 FYNNEI. V dropped 4 bases and J dropped 15; count of bases not matched to a gene: 8. The CDR3 reads CASSVVLAGGWFF. CDR3 DNA sequence: TGTGCCAGCAGTGTGGTTCTAGCGGGGGGATGGTTCTTC. The variable domain in full, with the rest retrieved from reference TRBV2 and TRBJ2-1, is EPEVTQTPSHQVTQMGQEVILRCVPISNHLYFYWYRQILGQKVEFLVSFYNNEISEKSEIFDDQFSVERPDGSNFTLKIRSTKLEDSAMYFCASSVVLAGGWFFGPGTRLTVL.

This clone has more than one count but fewer than ten. The V and J genes are TRBV7-9 and TRBJ1-2; D is perhaps TRBD1 (5 bases). The length of the CDR3 is 12 residues. With 4 bases removed from V and 8 bases from J, the gap between germline ends came to 11 bases. CDR1 SEHNR and CDR2 FQNEAQ come from the germline V gene (reference sequence). The CDR3 coding sequence is TGTGCCAGCAGCTCCCGGGGCTTGGGCTACACCTTC. Protein: CASSSRGLGYTF. The variable domain in full, completed from reference TRBV7-9 and TRBJ1-2, reads DTGVSQNPRHKITKRGQNVTFRCDPISEHNRLYWYRQTLGQGPEFLTYFQNEAQLEKSRLLSDRFSAERPKGSFSTLEIQRTEQGDSAMYLCASSSRGLGYTFGSGTRLTVV.

The V gene is TRBV19, the J gene TRBJ1-2; tentatively, D is TRBD1 (5 bases). The germline CDR1 and CDR2 sequences are LNHDA and SQIVND (reference sequence). V was cut by 7 bases and J by 0 bases, with 18 bases left in between. The CDR3 runs to 16 residues. This CDR3 is CASIFRGEETNYGYTF. In DNA, the CDR3 is TGTGCCAGTATCTTTAGGGGTGAAGAAACTAACTATGGCTACACCTTC.

This chain uses TRBV6-5 with TRBJ2-5, with 9 bases fitting TRBD2. Trimming took 6 bases from V and 5 from J; bases not matched to a gene: 10. Germline loops: CDR1 MNHEY, CDR2 SVGAGI. This CDR3 contains 15 residues. The CDR3 loop reads CASSEPAGGGETQYF. The DNA of the CDR3 is TGTGCCAGCAGCGAGCCAGCGGGGGGCGGGGAGACCCAGTACTTC.

This clone was seen only once. This chain connects TRBV5-1 to TRBJ2-5; 8 bases map to TRBD1. The length of the CDR3 is 14 residues. CDR1 is SGHRS and CDR2 is YFSETQ in the germline V gene. Unmatched junction bases numbered 2, after V lost 0 bases and J lost 4 bases. CDR3: CASSLGTGRETQYF. CDR3 coding DNA: TGCGCCAGCAGCTTGGGGACAGGGCGAGAGACCCAGTACTTC.

V and J are TRBV6-1 and TRBJ2-3; D is perhaps TRBD1 (6 bases). This CDR3 is built from 14 residues. Trimming took 4 bases from V and 0 from J, leaving 8 bases between them. Looked up from germline, CDR1 is MNHNS and CDR2 is SASEGT. CDR3 bases: TGTGCCAGCAGTGGCGGACAGAGCACAGATACGCAGTATTTT. Amino acids: CASSGGQSTDTQYF.

V and J are TRBV11-2 and TRBJ1-1; no clear D gene. The ends were cut back, 1 base at V and 5 bases at J, with 11 bases in the middle. CDR3 length: 14 residues. Germline assignment: CDR1 SGHAT and CDR2 FQNNGV. CDR3 DNA sequence: TGTGCCAGCAGCTTAGCCCCCGACGGTACTGAAGCTTTCTTT. Its translation is CASSLAPDGTEAFF.

This clone turned up a few times. The chain combines TRBV7-6 with TRBJ1-1, with 9 bases identical to TRBD1. With V trimmed by 5 bases and J by 1 base, 11 bases remained unmatched. The CDR3 is made up of 17 amino acids. Germline V gene data show CDR1 as SGHVS and CDR2 as FNYEAQ. The CDR3 nucleotides are TGTGCCAGCAGCCTGGGGACAGGGATGAGGGGGAACACTGAAGCTTTCTTT. This codes for CASSLGTGMRGNTEAFF.

The DNA for the CDR3 is TGTGCCAGCAGCCCCGTAGGCGGGAAACAAGAGACCCAGTACTTC. Translated, it gives CASSPVGGKQETQYF. V is TRBV9 and J is TRBJ2-5; the D gene is possibly TRBD2 (6 bases). CDR1 and CDR2 from the germline V gene are SGDLS and YYNGEE. Between the trimmed V and J ends, which lost 4 bases and 2 bases, there was a span of 15 bases. This CDR3 region has 15 residues.

The count of this clone is one. The chain joins TRBV18 to TRBJ1-1, with D possibly matching TRBD1 (6 bases). Looked up from germline, CDR1 is KGHSH and CDR2 is LQKENI. Trimming took 6 bases from V and 1 from J, leaving 12 bases between them. This CDR3 has 14 amino acids. As DNA, the CDR3 is TGTGCCAGCTCTCGGGGGGGGGCGAACACTGAAGCTTTCTTT. This codes for CASSRGGANTEAFF.

The rearrangement links TRBV5-6 to TRBJ2-5; TRBD2 matches at 7 bases. With 4 bases clipped from V and 7 bases from J, the junction kept 16 bases outside the gene matches. The CDR3 totals 16 residues. The germline V gene encodes CDR1 SGHDT and CDR2 YYEEEE. This chain's CDR3 is CASSPGTKDWEGTQYF. The CDR3, as DNA: TGTGCCAGCAGCCCCGGGACTAAGGATTGGGAGGGGACCCAGTACTTC.

V usage is TRBV5-4 and J usage is TRBJ1-1; 8 bases line up with TRBD1. The germline V gene encodes CDR1 SGHNT and CDR2 YYREEE (reference sequence). The CDR3 runs to 15 residues. V shed 3 bases and J 1 base; nucleotides not matched to a gene: 5. This CDR3 is CASSWGQAKNTEAFF. The CDR3 nucleotides are TGTGCCAGCAGCTGGGGACAGGCGAAGAACACTGAAGCTTTCTTT.

This clone was observed a few times. The gene calls are TRBV5-1 and TRBJ2-3; D uncertain. Germline loops: CDR1 SGHRS, CDR2 YFSETQ. The CDR3 has 14 residues. Trimming removed 0 bases from V and 1 base from J, with 6 bases in between. CDR3 amino acids: CASSLGQRTDTQYF. The CDR3 DNA is TGCGCCAGCAGCTTGGGTCAGCGCACAGATACGCAGTATTTT.

The chain is built from TRBV11-3 and TRBJ1-6; 9 nucleotides line up with TRBD1. The length of the CDR3 is 15 residues. Germline lookup yields CDR1 SGHNT and CDR2 YENEEA. Germline trimming cut 3 bases from V and 7 bases from J; bases unmatched to any gene: 4. CDR3 residues: CASSFRQGGNSPLHF. CDR3 coding DNA: TGTGCCAGCAGCTTCAGACAGGGGGGCAATTCACCCCTCCACTTT.

In this sample, this clone turned up a few times. The rearrangement links TRBV11-2 to TRBJ1-1, with D perhaps matching TRBD1 (6 bases). Trimming took 2 bases from V and 1 from J, leaving 17 bases between them. This CDR3 has 17 amino acids. Germline-derived CDR1 and CDR2 are SGHAT and FQNNGV. In nucleotides, the CDR3 is TGTGCCAGCAGCTTAAGGTCGCGGCAGGGGCCGAACACTGAAGCTTTCTTT. This gives the protein CASSLRSRQGPNTEAFF.

The chain combines TRBV5-4 with TRBJ1-3; 10 nucleotides align to TRBD1. The CDR3 is 19 amino acids. V lost 4 bases, J lost 0 bases, and 13 bases stayed unmatched. Germline lookup yields CDR1 SGHNT and CDR2 YYREEE (reference sequence). The CDR3 sequence is CASSGSLTGGSYSGNTIYF. CDR3 in DNA: TGTGCCAGCAGCGGCAGCCTGACAGGGGGCTCCTACTCTGGAAACACCATATATTTT.